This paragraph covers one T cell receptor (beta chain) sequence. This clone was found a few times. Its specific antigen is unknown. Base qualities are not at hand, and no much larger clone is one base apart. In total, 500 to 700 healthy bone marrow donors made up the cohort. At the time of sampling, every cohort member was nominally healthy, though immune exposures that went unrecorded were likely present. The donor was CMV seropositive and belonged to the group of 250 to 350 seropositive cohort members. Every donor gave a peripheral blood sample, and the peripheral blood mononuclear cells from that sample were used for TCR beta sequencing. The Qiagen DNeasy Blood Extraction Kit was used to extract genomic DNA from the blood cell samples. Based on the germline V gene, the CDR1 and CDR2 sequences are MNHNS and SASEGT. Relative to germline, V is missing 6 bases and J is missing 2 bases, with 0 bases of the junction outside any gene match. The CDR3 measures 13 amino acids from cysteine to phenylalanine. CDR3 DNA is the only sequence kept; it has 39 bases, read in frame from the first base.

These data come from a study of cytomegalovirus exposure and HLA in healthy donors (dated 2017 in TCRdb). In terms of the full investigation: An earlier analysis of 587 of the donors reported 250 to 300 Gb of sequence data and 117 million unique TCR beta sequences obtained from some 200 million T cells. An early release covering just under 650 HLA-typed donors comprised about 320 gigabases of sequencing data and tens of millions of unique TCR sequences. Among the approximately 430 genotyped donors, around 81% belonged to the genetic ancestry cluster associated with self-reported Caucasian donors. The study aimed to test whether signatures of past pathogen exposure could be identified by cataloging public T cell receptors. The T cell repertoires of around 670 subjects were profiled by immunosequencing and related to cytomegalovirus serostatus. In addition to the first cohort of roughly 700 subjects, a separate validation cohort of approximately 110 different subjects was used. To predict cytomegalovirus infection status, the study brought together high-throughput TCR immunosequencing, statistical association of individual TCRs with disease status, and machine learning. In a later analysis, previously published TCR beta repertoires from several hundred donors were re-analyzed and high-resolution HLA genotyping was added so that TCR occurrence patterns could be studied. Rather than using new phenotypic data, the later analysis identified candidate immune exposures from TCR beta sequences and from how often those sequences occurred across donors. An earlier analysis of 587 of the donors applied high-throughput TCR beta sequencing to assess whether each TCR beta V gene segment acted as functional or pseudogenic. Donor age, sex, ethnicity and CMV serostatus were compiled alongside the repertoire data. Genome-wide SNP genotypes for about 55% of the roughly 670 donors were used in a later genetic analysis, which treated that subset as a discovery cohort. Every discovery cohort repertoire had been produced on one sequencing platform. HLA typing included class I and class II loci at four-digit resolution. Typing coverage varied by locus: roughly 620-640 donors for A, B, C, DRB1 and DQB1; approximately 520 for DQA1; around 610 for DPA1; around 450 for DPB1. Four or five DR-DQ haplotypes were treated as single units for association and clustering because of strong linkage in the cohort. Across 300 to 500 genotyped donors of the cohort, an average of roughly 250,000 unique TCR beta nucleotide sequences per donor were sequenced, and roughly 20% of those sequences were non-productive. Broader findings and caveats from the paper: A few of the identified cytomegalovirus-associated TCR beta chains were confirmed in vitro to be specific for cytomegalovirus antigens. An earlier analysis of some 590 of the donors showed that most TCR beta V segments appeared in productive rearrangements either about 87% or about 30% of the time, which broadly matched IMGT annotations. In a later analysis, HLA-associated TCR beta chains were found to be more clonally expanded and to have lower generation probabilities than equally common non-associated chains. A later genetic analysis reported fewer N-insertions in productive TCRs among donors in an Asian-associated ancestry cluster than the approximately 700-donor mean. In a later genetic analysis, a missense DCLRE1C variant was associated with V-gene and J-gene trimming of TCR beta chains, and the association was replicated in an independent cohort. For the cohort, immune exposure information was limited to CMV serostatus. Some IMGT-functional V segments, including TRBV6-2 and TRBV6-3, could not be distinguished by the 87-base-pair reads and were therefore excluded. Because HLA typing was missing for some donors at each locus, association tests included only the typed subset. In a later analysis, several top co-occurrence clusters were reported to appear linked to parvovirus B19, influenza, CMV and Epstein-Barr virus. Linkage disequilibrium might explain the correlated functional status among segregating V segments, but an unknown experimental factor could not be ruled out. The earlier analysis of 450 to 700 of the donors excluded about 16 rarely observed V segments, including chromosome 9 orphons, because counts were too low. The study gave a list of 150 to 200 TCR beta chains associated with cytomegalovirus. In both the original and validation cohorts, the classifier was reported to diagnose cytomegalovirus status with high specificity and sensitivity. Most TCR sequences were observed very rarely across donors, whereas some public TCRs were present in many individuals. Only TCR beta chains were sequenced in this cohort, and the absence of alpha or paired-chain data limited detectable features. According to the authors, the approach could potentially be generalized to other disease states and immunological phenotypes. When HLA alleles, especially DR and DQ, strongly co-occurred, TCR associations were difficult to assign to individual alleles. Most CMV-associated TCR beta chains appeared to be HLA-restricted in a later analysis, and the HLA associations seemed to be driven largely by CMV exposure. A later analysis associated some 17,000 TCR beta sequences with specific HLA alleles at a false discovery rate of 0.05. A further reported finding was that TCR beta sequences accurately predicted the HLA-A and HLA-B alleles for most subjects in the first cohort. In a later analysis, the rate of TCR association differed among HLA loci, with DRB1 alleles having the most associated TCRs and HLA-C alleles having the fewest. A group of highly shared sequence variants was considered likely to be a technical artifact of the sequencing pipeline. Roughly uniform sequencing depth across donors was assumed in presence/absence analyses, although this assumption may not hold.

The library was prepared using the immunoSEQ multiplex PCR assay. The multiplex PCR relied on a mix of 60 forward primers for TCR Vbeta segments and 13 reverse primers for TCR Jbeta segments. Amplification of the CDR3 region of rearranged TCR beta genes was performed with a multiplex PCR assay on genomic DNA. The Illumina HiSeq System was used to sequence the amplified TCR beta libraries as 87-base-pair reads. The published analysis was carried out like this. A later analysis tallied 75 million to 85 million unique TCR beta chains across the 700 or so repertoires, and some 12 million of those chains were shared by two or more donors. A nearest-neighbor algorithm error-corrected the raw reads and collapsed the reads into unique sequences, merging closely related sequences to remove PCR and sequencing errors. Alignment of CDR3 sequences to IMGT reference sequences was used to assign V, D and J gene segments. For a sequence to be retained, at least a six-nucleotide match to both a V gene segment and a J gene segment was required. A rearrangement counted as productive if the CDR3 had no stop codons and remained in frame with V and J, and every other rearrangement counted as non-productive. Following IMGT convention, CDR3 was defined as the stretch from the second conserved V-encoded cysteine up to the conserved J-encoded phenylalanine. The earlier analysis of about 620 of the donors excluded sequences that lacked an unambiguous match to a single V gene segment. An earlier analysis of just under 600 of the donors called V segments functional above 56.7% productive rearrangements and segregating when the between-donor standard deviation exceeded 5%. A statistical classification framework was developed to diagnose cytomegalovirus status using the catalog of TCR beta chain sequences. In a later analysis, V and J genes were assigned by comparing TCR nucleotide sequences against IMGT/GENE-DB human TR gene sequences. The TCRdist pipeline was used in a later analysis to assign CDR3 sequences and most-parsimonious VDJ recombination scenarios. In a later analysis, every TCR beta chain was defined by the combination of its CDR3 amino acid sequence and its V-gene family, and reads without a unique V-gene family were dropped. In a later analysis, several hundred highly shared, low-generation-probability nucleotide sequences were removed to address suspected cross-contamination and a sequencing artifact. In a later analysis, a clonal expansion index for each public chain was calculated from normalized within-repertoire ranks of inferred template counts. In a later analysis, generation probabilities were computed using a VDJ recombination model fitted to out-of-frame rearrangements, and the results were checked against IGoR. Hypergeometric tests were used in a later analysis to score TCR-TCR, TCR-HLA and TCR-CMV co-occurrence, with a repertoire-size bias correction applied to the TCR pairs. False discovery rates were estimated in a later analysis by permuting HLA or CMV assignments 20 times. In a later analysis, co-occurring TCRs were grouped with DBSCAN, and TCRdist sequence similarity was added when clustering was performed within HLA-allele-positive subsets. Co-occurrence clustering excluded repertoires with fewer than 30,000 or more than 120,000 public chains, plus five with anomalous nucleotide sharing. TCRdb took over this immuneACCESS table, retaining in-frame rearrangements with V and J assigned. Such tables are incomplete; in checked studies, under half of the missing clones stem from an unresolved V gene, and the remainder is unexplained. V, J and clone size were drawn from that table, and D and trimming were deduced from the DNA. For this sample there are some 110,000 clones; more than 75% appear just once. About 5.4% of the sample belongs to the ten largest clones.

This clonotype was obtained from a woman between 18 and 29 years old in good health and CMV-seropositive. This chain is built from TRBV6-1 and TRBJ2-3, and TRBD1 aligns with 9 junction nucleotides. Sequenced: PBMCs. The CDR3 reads CASRQGATDTQYF. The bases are TGTGCCAGCAGACAGGGGGCCACAGATACGCAGTATTTT.